This T cell receptor beta chain was sequenced in a study of molecular identifiers for immune sequencing clone quantification. Study observations and caveats: Spiked Jurkat TCR RNA equal to one cell could reportedly be picked out among 940,000 or so naive cells. Clones with over 20 RNA copies captured over 99% of effector molecules but under 1% of naive ones.

CDR3 size: 12 residues. V lost 4 bases and J lost 5, with 7 bases in between. Points on this clonotype: The antigen remains undetermined. A much larger clone lies one base from this, so it may be a read error.

Preparation of the bulk TCR libraries relied on previously described methods and listed TCR primers. One entry per CDR3 protein, called by TCRdb with MiXCR from the PCR reads. The sample consists of approximately 54,000 distinct CDR3 sequences, less than 25% of them appearing once. This TCR was recovered from a human donor in good health. Some libraries in this study had Jurkat cell RNA spiked in. The gene calls are TRBV12-3 or TRBV12-4 and TRBJ2-3; D uncertain. Sequences were obtained from naive CD8+ T cells from blood, with Jurkat cell RNA spiked in. Subset defined: FACS-sorted CD8+CD4-CCR7+CD45RA+ naive T cells. CDR3 DNA sequence: TGTGCCAGCAGTTCTTACGGAGATACGCAGTATTTT. This translates into CASSSYGDTQYF.